This T cell receptor (beta chain) was profiled in a study of T cell responses to AZD1222 COVID-19 vaccine. Notes on this clone: Its specificity is not known.

Broader study findings: Donors were chiefly white British, with a greater number of females, and clonal diversity was perhaps underestimated.

V lost 6 bases to trimming and J lost 1 base; unmatched junction nucleotides: 7. This CDR3 is 15 amino acids long. Germline V gene data show CDR1 as MNHEY and CDR2 as SVGAGI. The data were produced by immunoSEQ multiplex PCR, yet TCRdb's version contains in-frame clones alone and is incomplete. Of 150,000 to 250,000 clones listed, approximately 91% are singletons. The sequence derives from an adult who received the AZD1222 COVID-19 vaccine. This chain joins TRBV6-5 and TRBJ1-1; 8 nucleotides match TRBD1. The input for sequencing was peripheral blood, taken 28 days after the second AZD1222 dose. CDR3 coding DNA: TGTGCCAGCAGACCAAGGACAGGGCCGAACACTGAAGCTTTCTTT. It translates to CASRPRTGPNTEAFF.